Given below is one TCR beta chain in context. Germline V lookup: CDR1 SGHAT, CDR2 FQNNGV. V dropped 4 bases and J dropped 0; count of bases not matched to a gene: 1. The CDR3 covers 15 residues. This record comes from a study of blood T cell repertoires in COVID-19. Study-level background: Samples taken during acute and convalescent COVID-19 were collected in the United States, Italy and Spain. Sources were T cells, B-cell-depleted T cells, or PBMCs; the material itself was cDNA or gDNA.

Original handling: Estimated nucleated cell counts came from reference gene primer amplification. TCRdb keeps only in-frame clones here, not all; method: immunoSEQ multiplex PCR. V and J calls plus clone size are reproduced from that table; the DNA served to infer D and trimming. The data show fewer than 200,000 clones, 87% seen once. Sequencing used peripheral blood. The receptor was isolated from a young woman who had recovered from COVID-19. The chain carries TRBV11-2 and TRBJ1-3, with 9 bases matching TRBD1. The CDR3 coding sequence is TGTGCCAGCAGCTCGGACAGGGGCTCTGGAAACACCATATATTTT. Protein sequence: CASSSDRGSGNTIYF.